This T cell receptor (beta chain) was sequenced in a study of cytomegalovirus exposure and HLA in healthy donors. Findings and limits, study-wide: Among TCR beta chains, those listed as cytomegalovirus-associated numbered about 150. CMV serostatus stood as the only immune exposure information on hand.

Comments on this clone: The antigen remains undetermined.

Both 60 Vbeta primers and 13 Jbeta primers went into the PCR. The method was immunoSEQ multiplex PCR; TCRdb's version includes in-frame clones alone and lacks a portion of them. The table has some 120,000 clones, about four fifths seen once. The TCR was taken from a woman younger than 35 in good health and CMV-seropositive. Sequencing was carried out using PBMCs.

CDR3 DNA sequence: TGTGCCAGCAGCACACGTAATCAGCCCCAGCATTTT. This gives the protein CASSTRNQPQHF. The chain combines TRBV7-2 with TRBJ1-5; D not certain. The ends were cut back, 5 bases at V and 4 bases at J, with 6 bases in the middle. Germline loops: CDR1 SGHTA, CDR2 FQGNSA. The length of the CDR3 is 12 residues.